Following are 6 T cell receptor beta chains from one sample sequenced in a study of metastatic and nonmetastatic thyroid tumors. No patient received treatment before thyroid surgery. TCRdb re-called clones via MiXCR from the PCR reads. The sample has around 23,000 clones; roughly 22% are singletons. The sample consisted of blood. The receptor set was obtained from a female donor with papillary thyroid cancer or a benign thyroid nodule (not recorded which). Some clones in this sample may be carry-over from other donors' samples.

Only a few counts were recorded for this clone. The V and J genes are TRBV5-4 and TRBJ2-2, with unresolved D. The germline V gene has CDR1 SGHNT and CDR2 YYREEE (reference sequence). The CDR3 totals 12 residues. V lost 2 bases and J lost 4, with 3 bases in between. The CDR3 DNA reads TGTGCCAGCAGCTTTCCCACCGGGGAGCTGTTTTTT. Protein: CASSFPTGELFF.

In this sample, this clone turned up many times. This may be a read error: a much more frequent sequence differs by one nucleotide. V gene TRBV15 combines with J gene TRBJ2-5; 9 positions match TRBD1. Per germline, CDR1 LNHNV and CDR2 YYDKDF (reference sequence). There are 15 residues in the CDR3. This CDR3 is CATSRLGQGGEAQYF. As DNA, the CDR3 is TGTGCCACCAGCAGACTGGGACAGGGAGGAGAGGCCCAGTACTTC.

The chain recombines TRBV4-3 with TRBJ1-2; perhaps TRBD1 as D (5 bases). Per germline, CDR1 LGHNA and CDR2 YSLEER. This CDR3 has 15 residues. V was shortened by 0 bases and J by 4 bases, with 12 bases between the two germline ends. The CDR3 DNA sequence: TGCGCCAGCAGCCAAGATTTGGGGCTTAGCTATGGCTACACCTTC. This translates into CASSQDLGLSYGYTF.

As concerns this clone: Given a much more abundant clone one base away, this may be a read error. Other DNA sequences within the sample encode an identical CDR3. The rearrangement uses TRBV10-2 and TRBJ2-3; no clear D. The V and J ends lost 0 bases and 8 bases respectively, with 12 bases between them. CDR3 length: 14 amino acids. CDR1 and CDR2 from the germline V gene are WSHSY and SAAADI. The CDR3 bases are TGCGCCAGCAGTGAGTCGACTGGTAGAGCTACGCAGTATTTT. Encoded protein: CASSESTGRATQYF.

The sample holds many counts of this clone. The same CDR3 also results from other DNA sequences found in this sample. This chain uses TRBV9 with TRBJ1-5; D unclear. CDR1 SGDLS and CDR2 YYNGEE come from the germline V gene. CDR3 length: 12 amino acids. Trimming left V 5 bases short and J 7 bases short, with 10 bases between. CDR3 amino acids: CASRLRGQPQHF. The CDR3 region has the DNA TGTGCCAGCAGGCTGCGGGGACAGCCCCAGCATTTT.

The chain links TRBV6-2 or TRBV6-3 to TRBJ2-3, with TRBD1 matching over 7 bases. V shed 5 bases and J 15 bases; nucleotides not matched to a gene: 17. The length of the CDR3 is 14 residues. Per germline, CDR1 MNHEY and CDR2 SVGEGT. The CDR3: CASSQGTADRRSYF. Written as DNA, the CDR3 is TGTGCCAGCAGTCAAGGGACAGCGGATCGGCGTAGTTATTTT.